The 27 T cell receptor beta chains in this list originate from one sample, sequenced in a study of cytomegalovirus exposure and HLA in healthy donors. Assay: immunoSEQ multiplex PCR; the TCRdb copy retains only in-frame clones and omits some. The sample includes 200,000 to 250,000 clones, 87% of them seen just once. Sequencing was done on a sample of PBMCs. These receptors were taken from a woman in her late teens or twenties in good health and CMV-seropositive.

The chain uses TRBV7-9 and TRBJ1-1; weak D call: TRBD1 (5 bases). Germline CDR1 reads SEHNR; CDR2 reads FQNEAQ (reference sequence). The CDR3 consists of 14 residues. Trimming pared 5 bases from V and 0 bases from J, leaving 10 bases between. The CDR3 region has the DNA TGTGCCAGCAGCCAGGGTCTTATGAACACTGAAGCTTTCTTT. This translates into CASSQGLMNTEAFF.

The V gene is TRBV5-1, the J gene TRBJ2-2, with TRBD2 identical over 10 bases. This CDR3 region has 16 residues. From germline, CDR1 is SGHRS and CDR2 YFSETQ. V lost 2 bases, J lost 2 bases, and 3 bases stayed unmatched. CDR3 sequence: CASSFLAGDNTGELFF. In nucleotides, the CDR3 is TGCGCCAGCAGCTTTCTAGCGGGAGATAACACCGGGGAGCTGTTTTTT.

The chain uses TRBV6-5 and TRBJ2-3; D gene ambiguous. This CDR3 contains 15 residues. Germline assignment: CDR1 MNHEY and CDR2 SVGAGI. V was trimmed by 3 bases and J by 2 bases, leaving 12 bases between them. CDR3 sequence reads: CASSYFPQNTDTQYF. The CDR3 DNA reads TGTGCCAGCAGTTATTTTCCGCAGAACACAGATACGCAGTATTTT.

The genes are TRBV12-1 and TRBJ1-5; TRBD1 reflects the table's D call only, with no check against the DNA. TRBV12-1 is given as a pseudogene. The CDR3 is made up of 15 amino acids. CDR3: CASSFQGSGNQPQHF. The CDR3, as DNA: TGTGCCAGCAGTTTTCAGGGGAGCGGCAATCAGCCCCAGCATTTT.

The genes are TRBV7-2 and TRBJ2-1; 7 positions match TRBD2. The J segment lost 6 bases and the V segment lost 1 base, leaving 3 bases of the junction unmatched. Germline lookup yields CDR1 SGHTA and CDR2 FQGNSA. CDR3 length: 14 residues. The CDR3 spells CASSLVAGVNEQFF. The CDR3 DNA sequence: TGTGCCAGCAGCTTAGTTGCGGGAGTCAATGAGCAGTTCTTC.

The chain links TRBV7-9 to TRBJ2-3; the D is unclear. This CDR3 region has 14 residues. Germline assignment: CDR1 SEHNR and CDR2 FQNEAQ (reference sequence). Trimming shortened V by 5 bases and J by 1 base, and 10 bases separated the two germline ends. This CDR3 reads CASSIIQGTDTQYF. In nucleotides, the CDR3 is TGTGCCAGCAGCATAATCCAGGGCACAGATACGCAGTATTTT.

The chain carries TRBV4-1 and TRBJ2-5; 7 nucleotides match TRBD2. Germline V gene data show CDR1 as MGHRA and CDR2 as YSYEKL. V was pared by 3 bases and J by 1 base, with 2 bases of the junction left unmatched. This CDR3 is built from 14 residues. The CDR3 nucleotides are TGCGCCAGCAGCCAGGGAGGGAGCCAAGAGACCCAGTACTTC. Its protein product is CASSQGGSQETQYF.

The V call is TRBV27, the J call TRBJ1-2; tentative D call: TRBD1 (5 bases). The V gene's germline CDR1 is MNHEY and CDR2 SMNVEV (reference sequence). The CDR3 has 15 amino acids. V was trimmed by 5 bases and J by 7 bases, leaving 20 bases between them. CDR3: CASSVRPNTGVGYTF. The CDR3 DNA sequence: TGTGCCAGCAGTGTTCGACCAAATACAGGCGTTGGCTACACCTTC.

The chain couples TRBV15 to TRBJ1-5; unclear D gene. The germline V gene encodes CDR1 LNHNV and CDR2 YYDKDF (reference sequence). This CDR3 contains 14 residues. V was cut by 7 bases and J by 0 bases, with 10 bases left in between. The CDR3 loop is CATTDGYSNQPQHF. In DNA form, the CDR3 reads TGTGCCACCACAGACGGGTATAGCAATCAGCCCCAGCATTTT. The complete variable domain, with remaining parts taken from reference TRBV15 and TRBJ1-5, reads DAMVIQNPRYQVTQFGKPVTLSCSQTLNHNVMYWYQQKSSQAPKLLFHYYDKDFNNEADTPDNFQSRRPNTSFCFLDIRSPGLGDTAMYLCATTDGYSNQPQHFGDGTRLSIL.

The chain joins TRBV29-1 to TRBJ2-5; 11 bases map to TRBD2. V lost 6 bases, J lost 7 bases, and 4 bases stayed unmatched. Per germline, CDR1 SQVTM and CDR2 ANQGSEA. CDR3 length: 12 amino acids. The DNA of the CDR3 is TGCAGCGTAGGGCTAGCGGGAGGGACCCAGTACTTC. Encoded protein: CSVGLAGGTQYF.

This chain uses TRBV27 with TRBJ2-1; 10 bases match TRBD2. Germline V CDR1 and CDR2: MNHEY, SMNVEV (reference sequence). The CDR3 length is 17 residues. The J segment lost 7 bases and the V segment lost 4 bases, leaving 13 bases of the junction unmatched. The CDR3 reads CASSSPRGSGRENEQFF. For the CDR3, the DNA is TGTGCCAGCAGTTCTCCCAGGGGGAGCGGGAGGGAAAATGAGCAGTTCTTC.

The chain carries TRBV7-2 and TRBJ2-2; a weak D match, TRBD2 (7 bases). From germline, CDR1 is SGHTA and CDR2 FQGNSA. The CDR3 contains 15 residues. V lost 5 bases, J lost 4 bases, and 14 bases lay in between. CDR3 in amino acids: CASSPRRGGTGELFF. The CDR3 DNA reads TGTGCCAGCAGCCCCCGAAGGGGGGGCACCGGGGAGCTGTTTTTT.

V and J are TRBV5-1 and TRBJ2-5, with 9 bases that match TRBD1. With V trimmed by 0 bases and J by 2 bases, 5 bases remained unmatched. This CDR3 region has 16 residues. The germline gives CDR1 SGHRS, CDR2 YFSETQ. CDR3 amino acids: CASSLGGTGQQETQYF. In DNA form, the CDR3 reads TGCGCCAGCAGCTTGGGGGGGACAGGGCAACAAGAGACCCAGTACTTC.

The V call is TRBV1, the J call TRBJ1-2; no check of the table's D call, TRBD1, against the DNA was made. TRBV1 is noted as a pseudogene. The CDR3 loop spans 16 amino acids. The CDR3 DNA reads as TGCACCAGCAGCTACGAACGGGACACAGGAATCTATGGCTACACCTTC. The encoded protein is CTSSYERDTGIYGYTF.

The chain uses TRBV9 and TRBJ2-1, with TRBD2 matching 9 bases. V dropped 0 bases and J dropped 7; count of bases not matched to a gene: 2. CDR1 and CDR2 from the germline V gene are SGDLS and YYNGEE. The CDR3 is made up of 14 amino acids. CDR3 protein: CASSVEAGGNEQFF. CDR3 in DNA: TGTGCCAGCAGCGTAGAGGCGGGAGGGAATGAGCAGTTCTTC.

The rearrangement links TRBV29-1 to TRBJ2-7, with 11 bases that match TRBD2. Germline CDR1 reads SQVTM; CDR2 reads ANQGSEA. The CDR3 sequence is 13 residues long. V shed 3 bases and J 3 bases; nucleotides not matched to a gene: 1. CDR3 amino acids: CSVETSGNYEQYF. CDR3 DNA: TGCAGCGTTGAGACTAGCGGGAACTACGAGCAGTACTTC.

The table lists this clone with a few counts. This chain uses TRBV19 with TRBJ1-5; 7 bases agree with TRBD1. The CDR3 totals 15 residues. V dropped 6 bases and J dropped 9; count of bases not matched to a gene: 14. Germline assignment: CDR1 LNHDA and CDR2 SQIVND (reference sequence). CDR3 sequence reads: CASSKQGKESGPQHF. CDR3 bases: TGTGCCAGTAGCAAACAGGGGAAGGAGTCAGGGCCCCAGCATTTT.

The chain is built from TRBV6-5 and TRBJ2-1; a possible D gene is TRBD1 (5 bases). Trimming cost V 6 bases and J 4 bases, with 13 bases left between them. Germline V CDR1 and CDR2: MNHEY, SVGAGI. The CDR3 is 14 amino acids. The CDR3 is CASSPDKFYNEQFF. CDR3 DNA: TGTGCCAGCAGCCCGGACAAATTTTACAATGAGCAGTTCTTC.

This chain links TRBV28 with TRBJ1-1; 11 bases fit TRBD1. Germline trimming cut 6 bases from V and 8 bases from J; bases unmatched to any gene: 11. Germline CDR1 and CDR2: MDHEN and SYDVKM. This CDR3 has 15 amino acids. CDR3 in DNA: TGTGCCAGCAGCCAAACCACCGGGACAGGGGGGGAAGCTTTCTTT. It encodes CASSQTTGTGGEAFF.

The CDR3 loop reads CASSPYGGQGVSGNTIYF. The CDR3 DNA sequence: TGCGCCAGCAGCCCCTATGGGGGCCAGGGGGTCTCTGGAAACACCATATATTTT. The rearrangement joins TRBV5-1 to TRBJ1-3; 7 bases agree with TRBD1. V lost 4 bases, J lost 0 bases, and 13 bases stayed unmatched. Germline V gene lookup returns CDR1 SGHRS and CDR2 YFSETQ. The CDR3 runs to 18 residues.

The chain carries TRBV27 and TRBJ1-5, with TRBD1 matching 8 bases. The V gene's germline CDR1 is MNHEY and CDR2 SMNVEV (reference sequence). The CDR3 is 14 residues long. V lost 5 bases and J lost 1; bases outside the gene matches: 1. The CDR3 region has the DNA TGTGCCAGCAGTCGGACAGGGAGCAATCAGCCCCAGCATTTT. Amino acid sequence: CASSRTGSNQPQHF.

This clone was seen only a few times. The chain uses TRBV4-1 and TRBJ1-2; possibly TRBD1 for D (6 bases). The CDR3 is 14 amino acids. Trimming took 4 bases from V and 2 from J, leaving 11 bases between them. Germline CDR1 reads MGHRA; CDR2 reads YSYEKL. The CDR3 sequence: CASSRGGANYGYTF. The CDR3 region has the DNA TGCGCCAGCAGCCGAGGGGGAGCAAACTATGGCTACACCTTC.

V and J are TRBV5-1 and TRBJ2-5; perhaps TRBD1 as D (6 bases). This CDR3 spans 15 amino acids. V dropped 3 bases and J dropped 2 bases, with 14 bases sitting between them. Germline lookup yields CDR1 SGHRS and CDR2 YFSETQ. CDR3 region: CASSSTPQGQETQYF. The CDR3 DNA reads TGCGCCAGCAGCTCAACTCCACAGGGACAAGAGACCCAGTACTTC. The variable domain in full, completed from reference TRBV5-1 and TRBJ2-5, reads KAGVTQTPRYLIKTRGQQVTLSCSPISGHRSVSWYQQTPGQGLQFLFEYFSETQRNKGNFPGRFSGRQFSNSRSEMNVSTLELGDSALYLCASSSTPQGQETQYFGPGTRLLVL.

The V and J genes are TRBV7-9 and TRBJ1-5, with D perhaps matching TRBD1 (6 bases). Trimming took 5 bases from V and 4 from J, leaving 6 bases between them. CDR1 is SEHNR and CDR2 is FQNEAQ in the germline V gene (reference sequence). This CDR3 has 12 amino acids. The CDR3 here is CASSQGNQPQHF. For the CDR3, the DNA is TGTGCCAGCAGCCAGGGGAATCAGCCCCAGCATTTT.

This clone was picked up a small number of times. V gene TRBV7-9 combines with J gene TRBJ2-1; D not resolved. The CDR3 totals 13 residues. Germline V gene sequence: CDR1 SEHNR, CDR2 FQNEAQ (reference sequence). V lost 4 bases and J lost 6, with 10 bases in between. The CDR3 nucleotides are TGTGCCAGCAGCTCGATTCCAGGCAATGAGCAGTTCTTC. Residues: CASSSIPGNEQFF.

This clone was seen at least ten times. This sequence joins TRBV2 and TRBJ1-1; tentative D call: TRBD1 (6 bases). The CDR3 runs to 13 residues. Germline V gene lookup returns CDR1 SNHLY and CDR2 FYNNEI. Trimming pared 4 bases from V and 1 base from J, leaving 7 bases between. The CDR3, as DNA: TGTGCCAGCAGTGGACAGGAGAACACTGAAGCTTTCTTT. Its translation: CASSGQENTEAFF.

The chain carries TRBV29-1 and TRBJ2-7, with TRBD1 matching over 10 bases. Germline V gene sequence: CDR1 SQVTM, CDR2 ANQGSEA. This CDR3 has 14 amino acids. V shed 6 bases and J 4 bases; nucleotides not matched to a gene: 9. CDR3: CSVRLRTGGYEQYF. In DNA form, the CDR3 reads TGCAGCGTGAGATTAAGGACAGGGGGATACGAGCAGTACTTC.